Described below is a single TCR beta chain sequence and its context. What antigen it recognizes has not been identified. No base quality values were provided; no much bigger clone lies one nucleotide off. These data originate in a study of persistence of HIV-infected CD4 T cells (dated by TCRdb to the early 2020s). In the study overall: The study isolated CMV- and HIV-1 Gag-responding CD4+ T cells from ART-treated individuals to examine antigen-driven clonal expansion of HIV-1-infected cells. The median time participants had been on suppressive ART was 7 to 9 years. The clonality of all cells in each sorted population was assessed by TCRbeta sequencing, whereas the clonality of infected cells was assessed by proviral sequencing. For the TCR cluster analysis across participants, 8 participants were included for CMV and six or seven participants for Gag. Peripheral blood samples of up to roughly 180 mL were obtained at multiple time points, with the exception of two participants, for whom leukapheresis was performed at a single time point. The full study reports these points: Restriction of bulk TCR analyses to the rare CMV-responding cells that actually carried HIV-1 proviruses was not possible. Only a small number of individuals took part in the study, and only a limited range of antigens was tested. Significantly lower TCRbeta richness was observed in CMV- and Gag-responding cells than in anti-CD3/anti-CD28-responding cells, and higher oligoclonality was observed in CMV-responding cells than in CD3/CD28-stimulated and Gag-responding cells. Antigen-responding cells were enriched for degenerate expanded CDR3beta sequences, which suggests convergent selection of CD4+ responses to CMV and Gag. TCR oligoclonality correlated with proviral oligoclonality within the same sorted populations.

V trim: 5 bases; J trim: 7 bases; unmatched bases: 5. The CDR3 runs 13 amino acids, cysteine and phenylalanine included. Of the read, only the CDR3 DNA is kept; its 39 bases are in frame from base 1. The immunoSEQ hsTCRB assay version 4 in survey mode was used to sequence TCRbeta repertoires from genomic DNA. For TCRbeta sequencing, genomic DNA was diluted to about 9.1 ng/uL, and up to 1 ug was used per sample. The original pipeline was this. TCRbeta data analysis was done in ImmunoSeq Analyzer 3.0, and diversity was calculated on productive nucleotide rearrangements. The improved Chao index was used to estimate lower-bound TCR diversity, and the Gini coefficient was used to estimate clonality using the Immunarch R package. Nucleotide rearrangements that differed but encoded the same CDR3beta amino acid sequence were counted as separate clonotypes. Differential abundance analysis identified TCRbeta sequences significantly enriched in antigen-responding cells relative to anti-CD3/anti-CD28-activated cells. GLIPH2 grouped TCRs by predicted peptide-MHC specificity, both within each participant and across combined participant data sets. TCRdb limited this immuneACCESS table to in-frame rearrangements with V and J called. A share of clones is missing; checked studies link under half to unresolved V genes, and the rest is unexplained. The V and J calls and clone size are taken from that table; D and trimming were inferred from the DNA. Within this sample are 25,000 to 35,000 clones, with roughly 80% of them counted one time only. In total, the top ten clones hold 0.65% to 0.85% of the sample.

Per the publication, the treatment or condition label means: suppressive antiretroviral therapy. Lysates of CMV-infected fibroblasts were used at about 10 ug/mL for cell stimulation. Nonresponding CD40L-negative CD69-negative CD45RO-high memory CD4+ T cells were sorted as memory populations depleted of antigen-responding cells. HIV-1-infected adults in whom suppressive ART had been started during chronic infection were enrolled as participants. Plasma HIV-1 RNA had been undetectable (below 50 copies/mL) in participants for at least 4 years. To be included, participants needed a CD4+ T cell count above 400 cells/uL and a positive CMV serology. Before stimulation, PBMCs were isolated using density centrifugation and depleted of CD8+ T cells. Stimulation of CD8-depleted PBMCs was carried out for approximately 18 hours with anti-CD28/CD49d costimulation, CD40-blocking antibody and enfuvirtide, to prevent new infections. Cell sorting was done on a Beckman Coulter MoFlo Legacy or XDP sorter, and dead cells were excluded with propidium iodide. Genomic DNA was extracted with the QIAamp DNA Mini Kit for samples above one million cells, otherwise with the Quick-DNA Microprep Kit.

The receptor comes from an adult woman with HIV who was CMV-seropositive. The chain links TRBV12-3 or TRBV12-4 with TRBJ1-2, with 9 middle bases fitting TRBD1. The sequenced sample was CD4+ T cells sorted from PBMCs after roughly 18-hour stimulation, obtained from a patient who received antiretroviral therapy. The cell subset or site label on this specimen signifies: CD40L-CD69- CD45RO-high memory CD4 T cells not responding to CMV lysate. The DNA reads TGTGCCAGCAGTCCGGGACAGGGTAGTGGCTACACCTTC. This sequence encodes CASSPGQGSGYTF.